This T cell receptor beta chain was captured by sequencing in a study of cytomegalovirus exposure and HLA in healthy donors. Background on the study: As an earlier analysis found, around 200 million T cells yielded about 120 million unique TCR beta sequences.

Researchers ran the PCR with 60 Vbeta and 13 Jbeta primers. Assay used: immunoSEQ multiplex PCR; TCRdb lists only in-frame clones, some missing. The sample carries roughly 100,000 clones, about three quarters recorded once. Looked up from germline, CDR1 is SGHNT and CDR2 is YYREEE (reference sequence). This CDR3 comprises 14 residues. V was shortened by 5 bases and J by 4 bases, with 10 bases between the two germline ends. General study results and limits: Earlier analysis found most TCR beta V segments productive about 87% or about 30% of the time. Later examination showed HLA-associated TCR beta chains had greater clonal expansion than equally common others. In a later analysis, most CMV-associated TCR beta chains appeared HLA-restricted.

About this clone: The antigen remains unidentified.

The receptor was derived from a woman aged 40 to 55 in good health and CMV-seropositive. The sequenced sample was PBMCs. The chain couples TRBV5-4 to TRBJ2-6, with D perhaps matching TRBD1 (5 bases). CDR3 sequence (DNA): TGTGCCAGCAGGCAAAGGACAGGGGCCAACGTCCTGACTTTC. This encodes CASRQRTGANVLTF.